The source of this T cell receptor beta chain is a study of human T cells and chemical hapten exposure. For the study at large: TCR yields per sample varied, mainly owing to small pooled library volume differences.

One entry per CDR3 protein results from TCRdb running MiXCR on the RACE reads. This table has around 69,000 distinct CDR3 sequences, approximately 9% appearing once. CDR1 and CDR2 (germline): SGHTA, FQGNSA. This CDR3 has 13 amino acids. V dropped 5 bases and J dropped 4; count of bases not matched to a gene: 4. This clonotype was detected a few times. Described time point: patch test 2, 6 weeks after DPC sensitization. Treatment given: therapeutic diphenylcyclopropenone sensitization with weekly scalp DPC. This TCR came from a woman between 50 and 59 years old with alopecia areata. Some clones in this sample may be carry-over from other donors' samples. The material sequenced was whole blood, taken in connection with sensitization to the hapten diphenylcyclopropenone (DPC). The V and J genes are TRBV7-2 and TRBJ1-1; 7 nucleotides line up with TRBD1. The CDR3 loop reads CASSPRQGTEAFF. The CDR3 DNA reads TGTGCCAGCAGCCCCCGACAGGGCACTGAAGCTTTCTTT.